This T cell receptor (beta chain) emerged from a study of shared clonotypes between healthy human individuals. TCRdb's table, derived via immunoSEQ multiplex PCR, lists solely in-frame clones and lacks some. This table holds about half a million clones, around 73% found once. Notes on the study in general: A limitation of the genetic and exposure-history diversity represented arose from few donors.

Germline CDR1 and CDR2: MGHRA and YSYEKL. The length of the CDR3 is 17 residues. V shed 5 bases and J 7 bases; nucleotides not matched to a gene: 14. About this clone: Antigen specificity is unknown.

This chain connects TRBV4-1 to TRBJ1-5, with 10 nucleotides matching TRBD1. What was sequenced was PBMCs. This receptor was obtained from a middle-aged woman in good health. Some clones in this sample may be carry-over from other donors' samples. The CDR3 bases are TGCGCCAGCAGCGAACGTTTCACCGGGACAGGGGAACAGCCCCAGCATTTT. Amino acid sequence: CASSERFTGTGEQPQHF.